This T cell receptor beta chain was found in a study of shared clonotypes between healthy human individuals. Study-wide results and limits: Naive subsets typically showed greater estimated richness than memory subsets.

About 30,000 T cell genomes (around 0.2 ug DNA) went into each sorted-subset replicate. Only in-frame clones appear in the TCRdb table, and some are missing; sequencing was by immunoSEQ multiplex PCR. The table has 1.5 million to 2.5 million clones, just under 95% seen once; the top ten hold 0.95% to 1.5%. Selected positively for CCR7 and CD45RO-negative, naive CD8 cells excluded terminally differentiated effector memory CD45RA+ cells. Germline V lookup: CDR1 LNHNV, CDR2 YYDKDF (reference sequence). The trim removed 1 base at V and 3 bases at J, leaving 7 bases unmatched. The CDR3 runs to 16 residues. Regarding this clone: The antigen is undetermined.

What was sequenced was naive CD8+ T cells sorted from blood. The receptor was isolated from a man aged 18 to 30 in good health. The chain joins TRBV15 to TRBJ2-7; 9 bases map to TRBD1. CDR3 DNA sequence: TGTGCCACCAGCAGAGCCCCCGAGGGACAGGGCTACGAGCAGTACTTC. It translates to CATSRAPEGQGYEQYF.